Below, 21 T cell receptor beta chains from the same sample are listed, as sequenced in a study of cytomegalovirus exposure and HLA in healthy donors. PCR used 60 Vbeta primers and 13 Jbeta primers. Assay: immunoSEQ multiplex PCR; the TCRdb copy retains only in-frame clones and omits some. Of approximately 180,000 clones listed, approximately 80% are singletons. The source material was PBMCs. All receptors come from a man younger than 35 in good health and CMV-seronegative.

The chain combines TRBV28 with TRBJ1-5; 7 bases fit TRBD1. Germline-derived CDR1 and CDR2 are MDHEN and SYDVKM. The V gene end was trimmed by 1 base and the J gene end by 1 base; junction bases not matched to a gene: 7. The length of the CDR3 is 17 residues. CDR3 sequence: CASSLSKAGGSNQPQHF. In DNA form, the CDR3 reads TGTGCCAGCAGTTTATCAAAGGCAGGGGGAAGCAATCAGCCCCAGCATTTT.

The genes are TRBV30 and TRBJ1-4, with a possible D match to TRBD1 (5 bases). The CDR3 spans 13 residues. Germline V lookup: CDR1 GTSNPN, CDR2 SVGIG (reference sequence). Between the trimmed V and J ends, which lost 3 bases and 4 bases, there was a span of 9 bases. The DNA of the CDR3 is TGTGCCTGGAGGAACGACAGTAATGAAAAACTGTTTTTT. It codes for CAWRNDSNEKLFF.

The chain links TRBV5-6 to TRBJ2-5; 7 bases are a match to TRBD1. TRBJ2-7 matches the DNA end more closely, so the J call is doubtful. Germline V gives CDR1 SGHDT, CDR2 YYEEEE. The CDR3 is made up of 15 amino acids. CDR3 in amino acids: CASRDDRALSYEQYF. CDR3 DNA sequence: TGTGCCAGCAGAGACGACAGGGCGCTCTCCTACGAGCAGTACTTC.

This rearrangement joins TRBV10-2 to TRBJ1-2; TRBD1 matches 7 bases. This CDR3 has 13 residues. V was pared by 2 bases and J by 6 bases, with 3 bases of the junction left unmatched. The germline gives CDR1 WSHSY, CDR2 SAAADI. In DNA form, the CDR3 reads TGCGCCAGCAGTGAGGGGACAGTGGATGGCTACACCTTC. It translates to CASSEGTVDGYTF.

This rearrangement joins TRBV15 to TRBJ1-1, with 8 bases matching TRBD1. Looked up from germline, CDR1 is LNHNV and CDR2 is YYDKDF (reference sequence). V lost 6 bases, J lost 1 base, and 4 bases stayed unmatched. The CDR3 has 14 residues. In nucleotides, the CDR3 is TGTGCCACCAGTAACGGACAGGGGAACACTGAAGCTTTCTTT. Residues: CATSNGQGNTEAFF.

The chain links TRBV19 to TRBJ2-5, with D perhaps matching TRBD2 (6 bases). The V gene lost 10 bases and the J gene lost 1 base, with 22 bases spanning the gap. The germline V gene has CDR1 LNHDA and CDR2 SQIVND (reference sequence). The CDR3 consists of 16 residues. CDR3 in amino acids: CATSRPGTGVQETQYF. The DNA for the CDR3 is TGTGCCACCTCACGGCCGGGCACGGGGGTCCAAGAGACCCAGTACTTC.

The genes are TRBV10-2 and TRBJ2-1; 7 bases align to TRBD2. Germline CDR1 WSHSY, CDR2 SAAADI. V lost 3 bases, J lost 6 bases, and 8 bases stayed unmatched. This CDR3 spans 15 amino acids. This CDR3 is CASSDWRERFNEQFF. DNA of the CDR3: TGCGCCAGCAGTGATTGGCGGGAGCGCTTCAATGAGCAGTTCTTC.

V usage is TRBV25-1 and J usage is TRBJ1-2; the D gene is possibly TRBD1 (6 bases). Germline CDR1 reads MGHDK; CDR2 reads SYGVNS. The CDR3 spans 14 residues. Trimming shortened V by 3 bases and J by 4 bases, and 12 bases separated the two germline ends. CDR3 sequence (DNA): TGTGCCAGCAGTGACCCCGACAGGATCTATGGCTACACCTTC. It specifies CASSDPDRIYGYTF.

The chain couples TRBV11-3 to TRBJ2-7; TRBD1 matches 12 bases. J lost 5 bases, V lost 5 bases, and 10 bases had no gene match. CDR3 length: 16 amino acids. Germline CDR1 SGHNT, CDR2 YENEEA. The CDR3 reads CASSPTPGTGGHEQYF. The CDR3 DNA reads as TGTGCCAGCAGCCCCACGCCTGGGACAGGGGGCCACGAGCAGTACTTC.

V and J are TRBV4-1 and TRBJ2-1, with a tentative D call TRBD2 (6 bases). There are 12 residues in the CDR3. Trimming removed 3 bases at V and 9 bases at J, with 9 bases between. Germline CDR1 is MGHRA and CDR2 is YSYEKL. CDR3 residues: CASSQGGSEQFF. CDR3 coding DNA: TGCGCCAGCAGCCAGGGAGGCTCTGAGCAGTTCTTC.

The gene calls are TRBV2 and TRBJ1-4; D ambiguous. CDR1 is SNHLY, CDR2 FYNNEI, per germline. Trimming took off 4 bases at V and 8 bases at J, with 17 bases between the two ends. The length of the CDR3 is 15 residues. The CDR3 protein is CASSVGRFSPEKLFF. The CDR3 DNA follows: TGTGCCAGCAGTGTTGGGAGGTTCAGCCCCGAAAAACTGTTTTTT. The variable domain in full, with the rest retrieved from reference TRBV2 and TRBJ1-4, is EPEVTQTPSHQVTQMGQEVILRCVPISNHLYFYWYRQILGQKVEFLVSFYNNEISEKSEIFDDQFSVERPDGSNFTLKIRSTKLEDSAMYFCASSVGRFSPEKLFFGSGTQLSVL.

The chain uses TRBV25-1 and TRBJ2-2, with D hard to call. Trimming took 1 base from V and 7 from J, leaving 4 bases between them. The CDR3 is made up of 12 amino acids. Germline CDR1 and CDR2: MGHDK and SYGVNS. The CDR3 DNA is TGTGCCAGCAGTGAATCCTTCGGGGAGCTGTTTTTT. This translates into CASSESFGELFF.

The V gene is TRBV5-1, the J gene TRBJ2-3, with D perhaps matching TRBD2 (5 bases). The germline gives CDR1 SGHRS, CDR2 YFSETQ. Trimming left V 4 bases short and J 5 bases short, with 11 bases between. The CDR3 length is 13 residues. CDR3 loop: CASSDLAIDTQYF. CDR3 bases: TGCGCCAGCAGCGATCTAGCTATAGATACGCAGTATTTT.

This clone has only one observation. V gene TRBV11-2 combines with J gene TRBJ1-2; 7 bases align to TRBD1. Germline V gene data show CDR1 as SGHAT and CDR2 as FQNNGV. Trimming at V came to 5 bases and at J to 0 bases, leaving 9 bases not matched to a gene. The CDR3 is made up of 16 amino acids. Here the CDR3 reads CASSPVGDRANYGYTF. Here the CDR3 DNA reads TGTGCCAGCAGCCCTGTCGGGGACAGAGCTAACTATGGCTACACCTTC.

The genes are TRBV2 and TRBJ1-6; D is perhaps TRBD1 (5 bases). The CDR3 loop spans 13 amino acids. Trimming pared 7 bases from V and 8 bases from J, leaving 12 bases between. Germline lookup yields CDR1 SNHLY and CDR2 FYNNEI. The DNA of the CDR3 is TGTGCCAGCAACCGGGACTTCGATTCACCCCTCCACTTT. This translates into CASNRDFDSPLHF.

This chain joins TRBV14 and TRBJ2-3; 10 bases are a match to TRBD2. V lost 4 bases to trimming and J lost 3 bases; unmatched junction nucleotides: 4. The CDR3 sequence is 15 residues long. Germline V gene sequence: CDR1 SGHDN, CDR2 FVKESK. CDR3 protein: CASSLRTSGTDTQYF. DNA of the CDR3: TGTGCCAGCAGCCTGCGGACTAGCGGTACAGATACGCAGTATTTT.

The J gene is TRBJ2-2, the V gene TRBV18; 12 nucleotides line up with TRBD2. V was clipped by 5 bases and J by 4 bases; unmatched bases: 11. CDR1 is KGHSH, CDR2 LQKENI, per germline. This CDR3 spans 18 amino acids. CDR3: CASSSLAGGPGGTGELFF. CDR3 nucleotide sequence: TGTGCCAGCTCATCGCTAGCGGGGGGGCCAGGAGGCACCGGGGAGCTGTTTTTT. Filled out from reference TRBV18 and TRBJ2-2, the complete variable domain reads NAGVMQNPRHLVRRRGQEARLRCSPMKGHSHVYWYRQLPEEGLKFMVYLQKENIIDESGMPKERFSAEFPKEGPSILRIQQVVRGDSAAYFCASSSLAGGPGGTGELFFGEGSRLTVL.

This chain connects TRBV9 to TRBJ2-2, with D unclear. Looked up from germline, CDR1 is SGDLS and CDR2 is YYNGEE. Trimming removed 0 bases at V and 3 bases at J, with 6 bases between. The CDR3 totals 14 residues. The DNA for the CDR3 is TGTGCCAGCAGCGTAGTGGCAGACACCGGGGAGCTGTTTTTT. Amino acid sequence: CASSVVADTGELFF.

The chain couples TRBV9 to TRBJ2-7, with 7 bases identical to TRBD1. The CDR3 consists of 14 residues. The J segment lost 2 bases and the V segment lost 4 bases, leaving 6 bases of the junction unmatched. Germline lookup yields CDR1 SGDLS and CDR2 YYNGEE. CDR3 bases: TGTGCCAGCAGCCCGTGGACAGGCCCCTACGAGCAGTACTTC. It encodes CASSPWTGPYEQYF.

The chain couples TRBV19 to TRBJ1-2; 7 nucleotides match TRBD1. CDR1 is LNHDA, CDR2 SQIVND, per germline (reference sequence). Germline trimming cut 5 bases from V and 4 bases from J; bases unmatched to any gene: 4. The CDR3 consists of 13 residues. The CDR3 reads CASSLGTAYGYTF. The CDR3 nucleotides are TGTGCCAGTAGTTTAGGGACAGCCTATGGCTACACCTTC. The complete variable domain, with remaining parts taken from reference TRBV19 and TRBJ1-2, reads DGGITQSPKYLFRKEGQNVTLSCEQNLNHDAMYWYRQDPGQGLRLIYYSQIVNDFQKGDIAEGYSVSREKKESFPLTVTSAQKNPTAFYLCASSLGTAYGYTFGSGTRLTVV.

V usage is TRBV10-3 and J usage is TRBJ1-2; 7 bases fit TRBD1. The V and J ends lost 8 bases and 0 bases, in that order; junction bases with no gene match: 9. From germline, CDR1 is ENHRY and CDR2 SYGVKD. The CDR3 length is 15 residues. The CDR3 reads CAIGDWTGANYGYTF. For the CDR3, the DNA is TGTGCCATCGGAGACTGGACAGGCGCTAACTATGGCTACACCTTC.